This TCR beta chain was identified in a study of blood T cell repertoires in COVID-19. Overall study: Sites in the United States, Italy and Spain provided acute and convalescent COVID-19 samples. Sample material is recorded as cDNA or gDNA derived from T cells, B-cell-depleted T cells, or PBMCs.

Per the study methods: Estimated nucleated cell counts came from reference gene primer amplification. The method was immunoSEQ multiplex PCR; TCRdb's version includes in-frame clones alone and lacks a portion of them. The DNA gave D and trimming, while V, J and clone size come from that table. The sample holds 55,000 to 65,000 clones; roughly 79% are singletons and the top ten take around 3.5%. The CDR3 covers 11 residues. V was cut by 6 bases and J by 4 bases, with 6 bases left in between. The receptor was derived from a man in his sixties with acute or convalescent COVID-19. The chain recombines TRBV12-3 or TRBV12-4 with TRBJ1-1; no firm D call. The material sequenced was peripheral blood. The CDR3 sequence: CASRSITEAFF. In DNA, the CDR3 is TGTGCCAGCAGGTCTATCACTGAAGCTTTCTTT.